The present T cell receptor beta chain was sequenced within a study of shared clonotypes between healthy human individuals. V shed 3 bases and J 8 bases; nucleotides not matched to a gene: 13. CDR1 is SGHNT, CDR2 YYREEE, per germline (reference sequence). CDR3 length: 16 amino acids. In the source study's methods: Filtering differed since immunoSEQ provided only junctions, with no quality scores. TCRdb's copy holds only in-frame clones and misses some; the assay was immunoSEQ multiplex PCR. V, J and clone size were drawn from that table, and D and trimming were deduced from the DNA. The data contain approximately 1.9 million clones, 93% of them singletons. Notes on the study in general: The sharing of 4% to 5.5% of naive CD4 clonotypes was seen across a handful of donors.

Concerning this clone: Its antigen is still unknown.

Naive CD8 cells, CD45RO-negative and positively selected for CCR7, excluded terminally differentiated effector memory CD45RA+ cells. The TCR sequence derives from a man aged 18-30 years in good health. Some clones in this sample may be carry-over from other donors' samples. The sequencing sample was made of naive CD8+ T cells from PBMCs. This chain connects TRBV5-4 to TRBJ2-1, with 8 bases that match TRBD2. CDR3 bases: TGTGCCAGCAGCTCTCCCGCCGGGAGGGCCGGCGATGAGCAGTTCTTC. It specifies CASSSPAGRAGDEQFF.